This T cell receptor beta chain was obtained from a study of T cells in Graves' hyperthyroidism and ophthalmopathy. Germline assignment: CDR1 SEHNR and CDR2 FQNEAQ (reference sequence). CDR3 length: 14 amino acids. V lost 5 bases, J lost 4 bases, and 14 bases lay in between. RNA transcripts were the template for amplifying TCR beta CDR3 regions. First-round RT-PCR of the TCR CDR3 relied on the HTBI primer set. A single record per CDR3 protein comes from TCRdb applying MiXCR to the multiplex PCR reads. Of about 700,000 distinct CDR3 sequences listed, roughly 45% were seen once; the top ten hold under 8.5%.

This clonotype was obtained from an adult man with Graves' disease, either hyperthyroidism or ophthalmopathy (not recorded which). The rearrangement links TRBV7-9 to TRBJ1-2; D remains unclear. The sequenced sample consisted of peripheral blood or thyroid tissue (not recorded which). The CDR3 protein is CASSQVGRLYGYTF. The CDR3 coding sequence is TGTGCCAGCAGCCAAGTTGGGAGACTCTATGGCTACACCTTC.